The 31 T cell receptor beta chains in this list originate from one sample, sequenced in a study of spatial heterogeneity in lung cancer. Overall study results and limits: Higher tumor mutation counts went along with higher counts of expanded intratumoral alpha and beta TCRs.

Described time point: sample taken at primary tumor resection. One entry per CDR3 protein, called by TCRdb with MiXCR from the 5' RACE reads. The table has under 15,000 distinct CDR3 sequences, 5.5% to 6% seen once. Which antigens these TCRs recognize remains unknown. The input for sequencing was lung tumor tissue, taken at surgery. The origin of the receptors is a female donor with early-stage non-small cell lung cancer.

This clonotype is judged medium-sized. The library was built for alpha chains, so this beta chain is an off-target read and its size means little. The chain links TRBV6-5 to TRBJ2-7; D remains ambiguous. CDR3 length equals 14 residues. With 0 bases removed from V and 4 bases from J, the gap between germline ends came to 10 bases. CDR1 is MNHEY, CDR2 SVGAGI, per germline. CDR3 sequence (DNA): TGTGCCAGCAGTTACTCAAGGCGCAGGTACGAGCAGTACTTC. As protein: CASSYSRRRYEQYF.

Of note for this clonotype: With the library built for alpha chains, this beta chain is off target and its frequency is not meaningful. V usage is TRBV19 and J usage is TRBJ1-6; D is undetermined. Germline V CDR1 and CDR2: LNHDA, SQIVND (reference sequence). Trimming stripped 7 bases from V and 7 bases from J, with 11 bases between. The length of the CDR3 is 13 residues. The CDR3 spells CASKGFQNSPLHF. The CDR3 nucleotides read TGTGCCAGTAAAGGGTTCCAAAATTCACCCCTCCACTTT. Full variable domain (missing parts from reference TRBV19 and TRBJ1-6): DGGITQSPKYLFRKEGQNVTLSCEQNLNHDAMYWYRQDPGQGLRLIYYSQIVNDFQKGDIAEGYSVSREKKESFPLTVTSAQKNPTAFYLCASKGFQNSPLHFGNGTRLTVT.

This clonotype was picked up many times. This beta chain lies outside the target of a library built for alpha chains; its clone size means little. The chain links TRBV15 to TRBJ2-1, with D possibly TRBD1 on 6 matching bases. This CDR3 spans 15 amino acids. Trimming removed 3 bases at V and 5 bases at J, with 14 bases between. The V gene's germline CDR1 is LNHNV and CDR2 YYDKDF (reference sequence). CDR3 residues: CATSSGQSYDNEQFF. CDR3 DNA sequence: TGTGCCACCAGCAGTGGACAGTCTTATGACAATGAGCAGTTCTTC.

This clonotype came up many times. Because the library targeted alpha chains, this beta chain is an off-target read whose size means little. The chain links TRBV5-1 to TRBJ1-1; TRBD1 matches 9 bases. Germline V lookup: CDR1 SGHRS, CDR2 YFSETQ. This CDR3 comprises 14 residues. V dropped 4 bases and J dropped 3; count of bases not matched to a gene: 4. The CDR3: CASSPRQGDTEAFF. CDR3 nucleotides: TGCGCCAGCAGCCCTAGACAGGGGGACACTGAAGCTTTCTTT. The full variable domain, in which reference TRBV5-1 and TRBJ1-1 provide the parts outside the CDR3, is KAGVTQTPRYLIKTRGQQVTLSCSPISGHRSVSWYQQTPGQGLQFLFEYFSETQRNKGNFPGRFSGRQFSNSRSEMNVSTLELGDSALYLCASSPRQGDTEAFFGQGTRLTVV.

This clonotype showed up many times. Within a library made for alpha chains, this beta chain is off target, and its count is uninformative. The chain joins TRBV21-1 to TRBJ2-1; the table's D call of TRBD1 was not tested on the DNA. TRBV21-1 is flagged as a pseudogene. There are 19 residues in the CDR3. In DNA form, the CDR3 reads TGTGCCAGCAGCAAAATCCCCCCCGGGGGGGAAAGCTCCTACAATGAGCAGTTCTTC. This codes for CASSKIPPGGESSYNEQFF.

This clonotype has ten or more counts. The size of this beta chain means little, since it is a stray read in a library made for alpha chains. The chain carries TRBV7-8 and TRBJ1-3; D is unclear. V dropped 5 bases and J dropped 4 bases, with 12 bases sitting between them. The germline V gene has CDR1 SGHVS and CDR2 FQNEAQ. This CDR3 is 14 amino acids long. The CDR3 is CASSRISGGNTIYF. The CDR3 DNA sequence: TGTGCCAGCAGCCGAATTAGCGGGGGAAACACCATATATTTT.

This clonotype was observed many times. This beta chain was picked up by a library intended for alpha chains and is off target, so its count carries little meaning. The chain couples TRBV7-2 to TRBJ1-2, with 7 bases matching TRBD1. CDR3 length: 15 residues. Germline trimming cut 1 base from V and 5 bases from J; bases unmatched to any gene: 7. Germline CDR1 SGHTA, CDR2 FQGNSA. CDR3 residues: CASSLGPTGRYGYTF. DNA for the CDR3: TGTGCCAGCAGCTTAGGGCCGACAGGGCGGTATGGCTACACCTTC.

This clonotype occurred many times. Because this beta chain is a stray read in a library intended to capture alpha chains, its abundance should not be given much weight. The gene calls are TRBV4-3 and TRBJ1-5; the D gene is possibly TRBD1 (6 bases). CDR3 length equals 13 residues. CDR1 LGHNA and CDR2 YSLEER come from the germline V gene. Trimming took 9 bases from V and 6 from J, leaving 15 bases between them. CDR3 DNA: TGCGCCAGTTCACAGGGAGAAGGTCAGCCCCAGCATTTT. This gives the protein CASSQGEGQPQHF.

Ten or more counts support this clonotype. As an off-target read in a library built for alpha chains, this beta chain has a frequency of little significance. The CDR3 DNA reads TGCAGCGTCGACCGGGGGGGTGTAACAGATACGCAGTATTTT. Translation gives CSVDRGGVTDTQYF. The V gene is TRBV29-1, the J gene TRBJ2-3, with TRBD2 identical over 8 bases. V dropped 6 bases and J dropped 3; count of bases not matched to a gene: 8. This CDR3 spans 14 amino acids. Germline loops: CDR1 SQVTM, CDR2 ANQGSEA.

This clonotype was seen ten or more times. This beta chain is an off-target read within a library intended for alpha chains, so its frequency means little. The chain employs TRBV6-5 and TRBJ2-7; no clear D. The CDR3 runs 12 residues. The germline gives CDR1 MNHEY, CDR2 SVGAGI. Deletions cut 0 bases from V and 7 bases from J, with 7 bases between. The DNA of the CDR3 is TGTGCCAGCAGTTACTCTTTCGGTGAGCAGTACTTC. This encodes CASSYSFGEQYF.

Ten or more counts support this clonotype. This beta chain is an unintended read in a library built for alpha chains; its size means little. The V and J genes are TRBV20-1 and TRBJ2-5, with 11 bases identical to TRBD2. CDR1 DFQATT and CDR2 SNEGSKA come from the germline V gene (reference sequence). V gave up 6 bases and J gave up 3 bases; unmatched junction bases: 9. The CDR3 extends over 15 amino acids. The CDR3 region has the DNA TGCAGTGCGCTAGCGGGGGGCCGTCGGGAAGAGACCCAGTACTTC. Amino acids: CSALAGGRREETQYF.

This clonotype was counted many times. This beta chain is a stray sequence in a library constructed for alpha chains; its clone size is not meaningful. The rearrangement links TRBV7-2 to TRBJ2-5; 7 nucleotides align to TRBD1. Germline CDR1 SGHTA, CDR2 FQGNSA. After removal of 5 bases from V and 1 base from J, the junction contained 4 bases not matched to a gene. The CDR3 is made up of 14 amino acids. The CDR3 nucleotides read TGTGCCAGCAGCCCGAGACAGGGCCAAGAGACCCAGTACTTC. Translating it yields CASSPRQGQETQYF.

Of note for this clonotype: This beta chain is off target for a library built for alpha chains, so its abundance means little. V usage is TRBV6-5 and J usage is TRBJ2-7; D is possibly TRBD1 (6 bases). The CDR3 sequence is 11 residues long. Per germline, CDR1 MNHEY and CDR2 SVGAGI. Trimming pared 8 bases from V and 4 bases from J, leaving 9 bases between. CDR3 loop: CASGQPYEQYF. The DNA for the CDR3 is TGTGCCAGCGGACAGCCGTACGAGCAGTACTTC.

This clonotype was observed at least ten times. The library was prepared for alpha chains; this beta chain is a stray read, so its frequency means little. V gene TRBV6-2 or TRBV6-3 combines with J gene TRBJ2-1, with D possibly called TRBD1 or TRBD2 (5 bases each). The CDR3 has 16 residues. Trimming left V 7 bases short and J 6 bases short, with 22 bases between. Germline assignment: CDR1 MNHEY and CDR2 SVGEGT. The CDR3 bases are TGTGCCAGCACTACCCAGATTCGGGACCCGCCCAATGAGCAGTTCTTC. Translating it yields CASTTQIRDPPNEQFF.

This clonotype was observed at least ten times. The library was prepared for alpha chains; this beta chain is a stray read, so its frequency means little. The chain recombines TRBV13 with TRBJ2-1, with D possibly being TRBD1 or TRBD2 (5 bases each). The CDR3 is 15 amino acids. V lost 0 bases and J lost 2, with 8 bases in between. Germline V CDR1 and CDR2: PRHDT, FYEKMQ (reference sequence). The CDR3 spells CASSLGGDTYNEQFF. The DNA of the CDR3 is TGTGCCAGCAGCTTAGGGGGGGATACCTACAATGAGCAGTTCTTC.

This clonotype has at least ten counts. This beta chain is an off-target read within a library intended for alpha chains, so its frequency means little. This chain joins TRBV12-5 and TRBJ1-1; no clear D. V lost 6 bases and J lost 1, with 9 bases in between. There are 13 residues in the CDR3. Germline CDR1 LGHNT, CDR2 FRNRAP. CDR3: CASGPLKNTEAFF. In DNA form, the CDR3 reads TGTGCTAGTGGCCCTTTGAAGAACACTGAAGCTTTCTTT.

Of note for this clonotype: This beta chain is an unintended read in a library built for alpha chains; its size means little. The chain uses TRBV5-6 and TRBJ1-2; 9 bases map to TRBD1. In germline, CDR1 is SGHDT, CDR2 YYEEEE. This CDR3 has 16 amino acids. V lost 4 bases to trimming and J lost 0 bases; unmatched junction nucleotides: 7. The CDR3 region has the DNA TGTGCCAGCAGCCCAGGGACAGGGAGAGCTAACTATGGCTACACCTTC. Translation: CASSPGTGRANYGYTF.

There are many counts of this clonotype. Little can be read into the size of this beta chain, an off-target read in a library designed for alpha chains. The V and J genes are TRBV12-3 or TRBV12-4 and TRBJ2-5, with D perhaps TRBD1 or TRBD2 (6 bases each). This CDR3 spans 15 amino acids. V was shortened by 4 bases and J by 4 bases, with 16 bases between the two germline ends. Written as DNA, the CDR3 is TGTGCCAGCAGTTCTGGACACGGGGGCGGAGAGACCCAGTACTTC. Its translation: CASSSGHGGGETQYF.

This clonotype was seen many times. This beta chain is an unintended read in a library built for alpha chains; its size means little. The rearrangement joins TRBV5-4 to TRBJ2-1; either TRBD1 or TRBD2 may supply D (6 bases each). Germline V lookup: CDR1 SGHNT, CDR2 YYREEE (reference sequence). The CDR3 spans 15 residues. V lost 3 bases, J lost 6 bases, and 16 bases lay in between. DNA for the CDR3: TGTGCCAGCAGCTCCACTGGAGGGGGAGGCAATGAGCAGTTCTTC. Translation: CASSSTGGGGNEQFF.

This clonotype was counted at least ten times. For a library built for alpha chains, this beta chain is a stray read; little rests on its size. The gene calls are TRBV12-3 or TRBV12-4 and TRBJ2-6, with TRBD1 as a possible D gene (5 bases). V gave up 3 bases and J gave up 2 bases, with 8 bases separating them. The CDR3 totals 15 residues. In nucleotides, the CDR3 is TGTGCCAGCAGTTTTTCAGGGCCTGGGGCCAACGTCCTGACTTTC. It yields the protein CASSFSGPGANVLTF.

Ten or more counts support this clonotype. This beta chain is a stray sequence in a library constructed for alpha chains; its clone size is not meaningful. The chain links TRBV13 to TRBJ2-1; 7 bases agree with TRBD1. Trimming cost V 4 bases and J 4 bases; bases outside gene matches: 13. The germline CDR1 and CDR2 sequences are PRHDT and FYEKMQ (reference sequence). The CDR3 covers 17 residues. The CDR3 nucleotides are TGTGCCAGCAGCTGGGGTGGTATTGGGGGACAGTACAATGAGCAGTTCTTC. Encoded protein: CASSWGGIGGQYNEQFF. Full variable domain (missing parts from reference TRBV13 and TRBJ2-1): AAGVIQSPRHLIKEKRETATLKCYPIPRHDTVYWYQQGPGQDPQFLISFYEKMQSDKGSIPDRFSAQQFSDYHSELNMSSLELGDSALYFCASSWGGIGGQYNEQFFGPGTRLTVL.

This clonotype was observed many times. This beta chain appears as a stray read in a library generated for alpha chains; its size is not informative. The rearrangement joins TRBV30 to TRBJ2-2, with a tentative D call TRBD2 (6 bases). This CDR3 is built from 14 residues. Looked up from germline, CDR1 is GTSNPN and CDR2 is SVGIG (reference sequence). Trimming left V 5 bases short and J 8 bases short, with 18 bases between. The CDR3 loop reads CAWGRIGRSGELFF. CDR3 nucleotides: TGTGCCTGGGGGAGGATTGGTCGATCGGGGGAGCTGTTTTTT.

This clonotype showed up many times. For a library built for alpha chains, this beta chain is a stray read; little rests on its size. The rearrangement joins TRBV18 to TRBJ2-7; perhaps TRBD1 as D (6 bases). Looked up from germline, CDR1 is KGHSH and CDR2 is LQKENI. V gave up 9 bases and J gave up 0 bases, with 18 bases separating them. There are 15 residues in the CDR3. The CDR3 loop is CASRPTGGDSYEQYF. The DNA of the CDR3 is TGTGCCAGTCGCCCGACAGGTGGGGACTCCTACGAGCAGTACTTC.

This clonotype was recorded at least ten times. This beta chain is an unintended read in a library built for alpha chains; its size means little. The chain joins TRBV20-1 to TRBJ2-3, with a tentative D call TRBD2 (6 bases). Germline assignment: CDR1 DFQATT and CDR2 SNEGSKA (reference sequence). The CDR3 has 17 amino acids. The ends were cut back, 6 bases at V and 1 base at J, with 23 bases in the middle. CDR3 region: CSAPLERWRRGTDTQYF. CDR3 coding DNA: TGCAGTGCCCCCCTAGAACGATGGCGGAGGGGCACAGATACGCAGTATTTT.

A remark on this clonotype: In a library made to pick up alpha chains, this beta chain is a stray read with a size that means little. The CDR3 DNA sequence: TGTGCCAGCAGCCTACATGGGCAGAACACTGAAGCTTTCTTT. Protein: CASSLHGQNTEAFF. The V and J genes are TRBV7-3 and TRBJ1-1; D is uncertain. Germline V gene lookup returns CDR1 SGHTA and CDR2 FQGTGA. V lost 5 bases and J 1 base, leaving 11 bases between the germline ends. This CDR3 spans 14 amino acids. The whole variable domain, filled in from reference TRBV7-3 and TRBJ1-1, reads GAGVSQTPSNKVTEKGKYVELRCDPISGHTALYWYRQSLGQGPEFLIYFQGTGAADDSGLPNDRFFAVRPEGSVSTLKIQRTERGDSAVYLCASSLHGQNTEAFFGQGTRLTVV.

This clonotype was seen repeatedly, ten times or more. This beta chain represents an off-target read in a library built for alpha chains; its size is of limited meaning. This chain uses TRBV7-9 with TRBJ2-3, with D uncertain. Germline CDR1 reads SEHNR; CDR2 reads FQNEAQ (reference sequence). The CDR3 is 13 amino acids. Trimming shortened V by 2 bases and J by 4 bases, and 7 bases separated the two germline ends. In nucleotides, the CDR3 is TGTGCCAGCAGCTTACGGGCAGCAGATACGCAGTATTTT. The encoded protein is CASSLRAADTQYF.

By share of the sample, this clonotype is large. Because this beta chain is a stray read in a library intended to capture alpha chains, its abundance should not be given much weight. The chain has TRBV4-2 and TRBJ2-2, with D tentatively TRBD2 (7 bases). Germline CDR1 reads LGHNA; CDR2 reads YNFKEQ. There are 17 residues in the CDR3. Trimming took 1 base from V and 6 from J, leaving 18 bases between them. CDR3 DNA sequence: TGTGCCAGCAGCCAAGTCGAGAGGGGGGGGTCTGCCGGGGAGCTGTTTTTT. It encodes CASSQVERGGSAGELFF.

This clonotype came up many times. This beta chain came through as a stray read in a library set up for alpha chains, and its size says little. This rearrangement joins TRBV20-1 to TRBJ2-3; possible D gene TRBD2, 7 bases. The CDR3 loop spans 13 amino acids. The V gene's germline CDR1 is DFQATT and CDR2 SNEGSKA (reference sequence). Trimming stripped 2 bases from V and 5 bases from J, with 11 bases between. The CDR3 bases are TGCAGTGCTAGAACGGGGGGACAAGATACGCAGTATTTT. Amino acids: CSARTGGQDTQYF.

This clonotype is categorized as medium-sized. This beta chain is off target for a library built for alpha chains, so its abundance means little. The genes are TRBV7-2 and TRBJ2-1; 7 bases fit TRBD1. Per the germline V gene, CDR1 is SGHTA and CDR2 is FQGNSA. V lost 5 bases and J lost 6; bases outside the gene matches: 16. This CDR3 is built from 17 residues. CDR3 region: CASSRYLRGQGGNEQFF. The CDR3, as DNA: TGTGCCAGCAGCCGATACCTTAGGGGGCAAGGCGGCAATGAGCAGTTCTTC.

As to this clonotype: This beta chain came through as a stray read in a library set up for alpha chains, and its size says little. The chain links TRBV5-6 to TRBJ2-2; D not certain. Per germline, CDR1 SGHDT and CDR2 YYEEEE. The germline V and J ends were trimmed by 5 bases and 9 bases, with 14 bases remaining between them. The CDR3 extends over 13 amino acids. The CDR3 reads CASRTFVGRELFF. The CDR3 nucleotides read TGTGCCAGCAGGACCTTCGTGGGGAGGGAGCTGTTTTTT.

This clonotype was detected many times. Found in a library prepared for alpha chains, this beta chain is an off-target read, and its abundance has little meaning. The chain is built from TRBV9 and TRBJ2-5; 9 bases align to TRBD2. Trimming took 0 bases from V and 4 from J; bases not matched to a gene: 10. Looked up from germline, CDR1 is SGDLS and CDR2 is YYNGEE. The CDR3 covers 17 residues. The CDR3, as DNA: TGTGCCAGCAGCGTAGCGGGGTTTGGGACTAGCCGAGAGACCCAGTACTTC. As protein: CASSVAGFGTSRETQYF.